The clone carrying this T cell receptor beta chain has a count of ten or more. Antigen unknown. The sample belongs to a study of blood T cells in healthy people across ages. Findings and caveats of the study: TCR beta diversity per million T cells fell roughly linearly with age.

Primed by a sample-barcoded 5' primer and a J-beta primer mix, a second PCR proceeded for about 7 to 12 cycles. Each cDNA molecule received a tag from a template-switch adaptor that had 12 random nucleotides. TCRdb re-analysed the 5' RACE reads in MiXCR, keeping a single row per CDR3 protein. The sample consists of 1.5 million to 2 million distinct CDR3 sequences, 28% of them appearing once. Donors ranged from roughly 6 to 100 years old and were healthy Caucasians in Russia. Sequenced sample: blood. This sequence originates from a woman in her twenties or thirties in good health.

The CDR3 loop reads CASSVKLATYNEQFF. The DNA of the CDR3 is TGTGCCAGCAGCGTCAAACTAGCGACTTACAATGAGCAGTTCTTC. The chain employs TRBV7-2 and TRBJ2-1; 7 bases map to TRBD2. The germline V gene encodes CDR1 SGHTA and CDR2 FQGNSA. CDR3 length equals 15 residues. With V trimmed by 5 bases and J by 4 bases, 8 bases remained unmatched. Full variable domain (rest looked up from reference TRBV7-2 and TRBJ2-1): GAGVSQSPSNKVTEKGKDVELRCDPISGHTALYWYRQSLGQGLEFLIYFQGNSAPDKSGLPSDRFSAERTGGSVSTLTIQRTQQEDSAVYLCASSVKLATYNEQFFGPGTRLTVL.